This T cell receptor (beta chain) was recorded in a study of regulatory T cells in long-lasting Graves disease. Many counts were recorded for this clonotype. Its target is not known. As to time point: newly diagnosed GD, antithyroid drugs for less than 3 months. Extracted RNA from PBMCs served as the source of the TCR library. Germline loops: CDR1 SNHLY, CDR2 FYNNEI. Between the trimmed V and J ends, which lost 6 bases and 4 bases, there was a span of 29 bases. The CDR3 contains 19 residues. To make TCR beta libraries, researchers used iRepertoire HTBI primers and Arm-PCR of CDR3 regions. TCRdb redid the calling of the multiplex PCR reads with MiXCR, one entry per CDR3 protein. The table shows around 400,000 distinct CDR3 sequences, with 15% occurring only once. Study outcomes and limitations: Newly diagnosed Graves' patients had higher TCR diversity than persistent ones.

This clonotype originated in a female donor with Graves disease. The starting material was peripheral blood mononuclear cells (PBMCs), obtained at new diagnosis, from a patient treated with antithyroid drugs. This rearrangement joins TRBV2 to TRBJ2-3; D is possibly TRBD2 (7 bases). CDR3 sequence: CASSRRGVWTSALSDTQYF. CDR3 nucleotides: TGTGCCAGCAGCCGAAGGGGGGTTTGGACTAGTGCTTTATCAGATACGCAGTATTTT.